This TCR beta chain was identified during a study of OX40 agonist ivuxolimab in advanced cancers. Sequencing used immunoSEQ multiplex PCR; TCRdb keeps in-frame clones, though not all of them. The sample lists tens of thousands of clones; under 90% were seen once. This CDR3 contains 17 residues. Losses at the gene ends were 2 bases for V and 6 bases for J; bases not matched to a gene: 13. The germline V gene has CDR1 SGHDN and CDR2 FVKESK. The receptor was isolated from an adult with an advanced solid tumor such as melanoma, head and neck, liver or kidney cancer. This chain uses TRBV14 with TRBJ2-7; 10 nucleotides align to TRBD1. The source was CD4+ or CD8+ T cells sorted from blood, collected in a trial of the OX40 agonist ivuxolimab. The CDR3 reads CASSQQVGTGVIGEQYF. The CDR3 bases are TGTGCCAGCAGCCAACAGGTCGGGACAGGGGTGATCGGCGAGCAGTACTTC.